These 23 T cell receptor beta chains were sequenced from one sample in a study of OX40 agonist ivuxolimab in advanced cancers. Method: immunoSEQ multiplex PCR; TCRdb's copy keeps in-frame clones and lacks some. The data show tens of thousands of clones, 88% seen once. Here the sequenced sample was CD4+ or CD8+ T cells sorted from blood, taken in a trial of the OX40 agonist ivuxolimab. The receptors here all came from an adult with an advanced solid tumor such as melanoma, head and neck, liver or kidney cancer.

The V gene is TRBV4-1, the J gene TRBJ1-2, with D perhaps matching TRBD1 (6 bases). V lost 2 bases and J 4 bases, leaving 14 bases between the germline ends. Germline CDR1 reads MGHRA; CDR2 reads YSYEKL. CDR3 size: 15 residues. CDR3 amino acids: CASSQKLEGGYGYTF. The CDR3 coding sequence is TGCGCCAGCAGCCAAAAACTTGAGGGGGGCTATGGCTACACCTTC.

The V gene is TRBV27, the J gene TRBJ1-3; the D gene is possibly TRBD1 (5 bases). V was trimmed by 5 bases and J by 2 bases, leaving 13 bases between them. Germline CDR1 is MNHEY and CDR2 is SMNVEV (reference sequence). The CDR3 length is 15 residues. The CDR3 DNA reads TGTGCCAGCAGTCCCCTAGGGACGGCTGGAAACACCATATATTTT. This encodes CASSPLGTAGNTIYF.

The chain employs TRBV5-6 and TRBJ2-2; no firm D call. Per the germline V gene, CDR1 is SGHDT and CDR2 is YYEEEE. Trimming took off 0 bases at V and 7 bases at J, with 10 bases between the two ends. This CDR3 region has 14 residues. CDR3 nucleotides: TGTGCCAGCAGCTTGGGAGGCCTCGGCGGGGAGCTGTTTTTT. This codes for CASSLGGLGGELFF.

The V gene is TRBV5-5, the J gene TRBJ2-3; no definite D call. The ends were cut back, 1 base at V and 4 bases at J, with 4 bases in the middle. The CDR3 totals 12 residues. Per germline, CDR1 SGHKS and CDR2 YYEKEE (reference sequence). This chain's CDR3 is CASSLPSDTQYF. The CDR3 nucleotides are TGTGCCAGCAGCTTGCCGTCAGATACGCAGTATTTT.

The chain is built from TRBV18 and TRBJ2-1; 10 bases agree with TRBD1. CDR1 KGHSH and CDR2 LQKENI come from the germline V gene. V lost 6 bases, J lost 7 bases, and 15 bases stayed unmatched. CDR3 size: 17 residues. The CDR3 loop reads CASSPVGGQGRSNEQFF. In DNA form, the CDR3 reads TGTGCCAGCTCTCCCGTCGGGGGACAGGGGAGGTCTAATGAGCAGTTCTTC. Using reference TRBV18 and TRBJ2-1 for the parts outside the CDR3, the full variable domain is NAGVMQNPRHLVRRRGQEARLRCSPMKGHSHVYWYRQLPEEGLKFMVYLQKENIIDESGMPKERFSAEFPKEGPSILRIQQVVRGDSAAYFCASSPVGGQGRSNEQFFGPGTRLTVL.

J is TRBJ2-6 and V is TRBV5-4, with 11 bases that match TRBD1. Trimming cost V 3 bases and J 2 bases; bases outside gene matches: 4. The CDR3 loop spans 17 amino acids. CDR1 is SGHNT, CDR2 YYREEE, per germline (reference sequence). This chain's CDR3 is CASSYGQGAAGANVLTF. The CDR3 bases are TGTGCCAGCAGCTACGGACAGGGGGCGGCTGGGGCCAACGTCCTGACTTTC.

The chain recombines TRBV27 with TRBJ2-7; either TRBD1 or TRBD2 may supply D (5 bases each). V gave up 4 bases and J gave up 6 bases, with 16 bases separating them. Germline V gene sequence: CDR1 MNHEY, CDR2 SMNVEV (reference sequence). This CDR3 spans 14 amino acids. DNA for the CDR3: TGTGCCAGCAGTTCGGGACGTTTCTCCATCGAGCAGTACTTC. It translates to CASSSGRFSIEQYF.

The chain has TRBV5-1 and TRBJ2-7; D perhaps matches TRBD2 (7 bases). CDR1 is SGHRS and CDR2 is YFSETQ in the germline V gene. V was shortened by 0 bases and J by 2 bases, with 12 bases between the two germline ends. This CDR3 region has 15 residues. The chain's CDR3 is CASSLDGRDTYEQYF. In nucleotides, the CDR3 is TGCGCCAGCAGCTTGGATGGGAGGGACACCTACGAGCAGTACTTC.

The CDR3 bases are TGTGCCAGCGGACCGGACAGGGTCACTGAAGCTTTCTTT. This sequence encodes CASGPDRVTEAFF. This chain joins TRBV18 and TRBJ1-1; 8 bases are a match to TRBD1. Germline V gene data show CDR1 as KGHSH and CDR2 as LQKENI. This CDR3 spans 13 amino acids. Losses at the gene ends were 8 bases for V and 4 bases for J; bases not matched to a gene: 6.

This clone has a single count. This chain uses TRBV6-1 with TRBJ2-5; 7 bases are a match to TRBD2. Germline V gene lookup returns CDR1 MNHNS and CDR2 SASEGT. V lost 6 bases to trimming and J lost 1 base; unmatched junction nucleotides: 8. The CDR3 is 15 residues long. The CDR3 is CASRAGWGGQETQYF. The CDR3 DNA is TGTGCCAGCAGGGCCGGTTGGGGGGGCCAAGAGACCCAGTACTTC.

The rearrangement uses TRBV7-2 and TRBJ1-5; D is ambiguous. Trimming took 4 bases from V and 7 from J, leaving 11 bases between them. Germline V gene data show CDR1 as SGHTA and CDR2 as FQGNSA. This CDR3 spans 13 amino acids. CDR3 nucleotides: TGTGCCAGCAGCTCGGGGAGGGTACAGCCCCAGCATTTT. Residues: CASSSGRVQPQHF.

The rearrangement links TRBV30 to TRBJ2-7, with TRBD1 matching 12 bases. The J segment lost 13 bases and the V segment lost 0 bases, leaving 10 bases of the junction unmatched. Germline lookup yields CDR1 GTSNPN and CDR2 SVGIG (reference sequence). The CDR3 has 14 amino acids. CDR3 in amino acids: CAWSVEGTGGRTYF. The CDR3 bases are TGTGCCTGGAGTGTTGAAGGGACAGGGGGCAGGACTTACTTC.

The chain combines TRBV30 with TRBJ2-3; 14 bases align to TRBD2. Germline CDR1 is GTSNPN and CDR2 is SVGIG (reference sequence). Germline trimming cut 0 bases from V and 6 bases from J; bases unmatched to any gene: 2. The CDR3 length is 15 residues. CDR3 protein: CAWSVTSGGADTQYF. The CDR3 DNA reads TGTGCCTGGAGTGTGACTAGCGGGGGGGCGGATACGCAGTATTTT.

V gene TRBV2 combines with J gene TRBJ1-5; D uncertain. Germline CDR1 reads SNHLY; CDR2 reads FYNNEI. With 4 bases removed from V and 5 bases from J, the gap between germline ends came to 9 bases. The CDR3 consists of 13 residues. In nucleotides, the CDR3 is TGTGCCAGCAGTGGAGGATCTTATCAGCCCCAGCATTTT. Translation gives CASSGGSYQPQHF.

The V gene is TRBV2, the J gene TRBJ1-3; tentative D call: TRBD1 (5 bases). Germline V gene sequence: CDR1 SNHLY, CDR2 FYNNEI. Trimming shortened V by 5 bases and J by 0 bases, and 11 bases separated the two germline ends. The CDR3 is 15 amino acids. The CDR3 protein is CASSRGRSSGNTIYF. DNA of the CDR3: TGTGCCAGCAGTCGGGGACGGTCCTCTGGAAACACCATATATTTT.

The chain links TRBV5-6 to TRBJ2-1; D assignment may be TRBD1 or TRBD2 (5 bases each). Trimming removed 5 bases at V and 5 bases at J, with 17 bases between. The germline gives CDR1 SGHDT, CDR2 YYEEEE. This CDR3 is built from 15 residues. CDR3 DNA sequence: TGTGCCAGCAGTCGGGACCGCAACTTAAACAATGAGCAGTTCTTC. The encoded protein is CASSRDRNLNNEQFF.

V gene TRBV5-1 combines with J gene TRBJ2-5; 11 nucleotides line up with TRBD1. The CDR3 spans 16 residues. V trimming: 7 bases; J trimming: 4 bases; junction bases outside the gene matches: 12. Germline CDR1 is SGHRS and CDR2 is YFSETQ. The CDR3 sequence: CASAFGSGTGGETQYF. DNA of the CDR3: TGCGCCAGCGCGTTCGGGTCCGGGACAGGGGGAGAGACCCAGTACTTC.

This chain uses TRBV2 with TRBJ1-6; the D gene is possibly TRBD1 (6 bases). The ends were cut back, 0 bases at V and 6 bases at J, with 9 bases in the middle. Germline lookup yields CDR1 SNHLY and CDR2 FYNNEI. The CDR3 sequence is 15 residues long. CDR3 in amino acids: CASSEAGGGNSPLHF. The CDR3 nucleotides are TGTGCCAGCAGTGAAGCGGGGGGCGGTAATTCACCCCTCCACTTT.

V gene TRBV7-8 combines with J gene TRBJ2-7, with D unresolved. Trimming shortened V by 2 bases and J by 3 bases, and 5 bases separated the two germline ends. The germline V gene encodes CDR1 SGHVS and CDR2 FQNEAQ. This CDR3 has 12 residues. CDR3 DNA sequence: TGTGCCAGCAGCTTACAAGGCTACGAGCAGTACTTC. Residues: CASSLQGYEQYF.

This clone was counted once. The rearrangement links TRBV7-2 to TRBJ1-2; 8 bases line up with TRBD1. Looked up from germline, CDR1 is SGHTA and CDR2 is FQGNSA. V dropped 5 bases and J dropped 7; count of bases not matched to a gene: 6. The CDR3 contains 13 residues. Here the CDR3 reads CASSPGQGVGYTF. CDR3 nucleotides: TGTGCCAGCAGCCCCGGACAGGGCGTTGGCTACACCTTC.

This sequence joins TRBV7-2 and TRBJ1-3; D gene uncertain. The CDR3 runs 15 residues. V was clipped by 0 bases and J by 0 bases, with 6 bases between them. The germline gives CDR1 SGHTA, CDR2 FQGNSA. CDR3 loop: CASSLAQLSGNTIYF. The CDR3 coding sequence is TGTGCCAGCAGCTTAGCACAACTCTCTGGAAACACCATATATTTT.

The V and J genes are TRBV11-2 and TRBJ2-1; 10 positions match TRBD2. Germline-derived CDR1 and CDR2 are SGHAT and FQNNGV. The CDR3 extends over 15 amino acids. J lost 2 bases, V lost 6 bases, and 4 bases had no gene match. The CDR3 nucleotides are TGTGCCAGCAGACAGAGCGGGGGGGCCTACAATGAGCAGTTCTTC. The encoded protein is CASRQSGGAYNEQFF.

This rearrangement joins TRBV30 to TRBJ1-6; D remains ambiguous. Germline V CDR1 and CDR2: GTSNPN, SVGIG (reference sequence). The CDR3 consists of 14 residues. V was shortened by 3 bases and J by 13 bases, with 19 bases between the two germline ends. The CDR3 DNA sequence: TGTGCCTGGAGGGCGGAAACGCTTATTCACCCCCTCCACTTT. Its translation is CAWRAETLIHPLHF.